This T cell receptor (beta chain) stems from a study of T cells after yellow fever vaccination. Study-level points and caveats: Weaker, the secondary response peaked sooner, at day 5 versus 15. The appearance of a small share of clonotypes in both CD4 and CD8 compartments was observed.

This clonotype was counted many times. No antigen is known for it. Germline CDR1 is SGDLS and CDR2 is YYNGEE. The CDR3 has 18 residues. Trimming cost V 0 bases and J 8 bases, with 26 bases left between them. TCR cDNA, made by 5'RACE template switching, carried an added universal primer site and UMIs. MiXCR, run by TCRdb on the 5' RACE reads, gives a single entry per CDR3 protein. This table has about 310,000 distinct CDR3 sequences, more than 3% appearing once. The sequence was obtained from a man younger than 35 who received the YFV17D yellow fever vaccine. The sample consisted of PBMCs, taken on the day of the yellow fever booster vaccination. The V gene is TRBV9, the J gene TRBJ1-2; the D gene is possibly TRBD1 (6 bases). CDR3 protein: CASSVGTGARPSLGGYTF. The CDR3 coding sequence is TGTGCCAGCAGCGTAGGAACGGGGGCCCGTCCCTCGCTTGGGGGCTACACCTTC.